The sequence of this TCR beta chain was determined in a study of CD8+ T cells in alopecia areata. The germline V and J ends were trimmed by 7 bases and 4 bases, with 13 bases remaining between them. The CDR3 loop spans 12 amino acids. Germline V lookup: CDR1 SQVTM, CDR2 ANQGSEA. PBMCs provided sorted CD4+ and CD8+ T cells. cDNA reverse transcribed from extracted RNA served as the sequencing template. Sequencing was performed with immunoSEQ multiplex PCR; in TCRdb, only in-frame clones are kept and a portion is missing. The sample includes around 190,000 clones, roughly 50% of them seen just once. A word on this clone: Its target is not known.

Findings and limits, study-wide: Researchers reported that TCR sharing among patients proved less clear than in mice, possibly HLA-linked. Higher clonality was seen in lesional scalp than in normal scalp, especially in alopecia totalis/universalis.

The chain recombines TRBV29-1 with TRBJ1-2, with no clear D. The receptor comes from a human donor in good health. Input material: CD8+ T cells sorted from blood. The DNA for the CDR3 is TGCAGCGCCGACATATCTGGCTATGGCTACACCTTC. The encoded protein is CSADISGYGYTF.